This T cell receptor (beta chain) was identified in a study of pediatric ulcerative colitis. Generated by immunoSEQ multiplex PCR, the TCRdb table keeps only in-frame clones and is missing some. The table has around 61,000 clones, roughly 90% seen once. With regard to this clone: Its target is not known.

The V gene's germline CDR1 is LGHNA and CDR2 YNFKEQ. V was trimmed by 5 bases and J by 11 bases, leaving 21 bases between them. The CDR3 length is 14 residues. Whole-study findings and limits: Substantially fewer templates came from a couple of patients' blood samples.

The chain joins TRBV4-2 to TRBJ1-1; D unresolved. This clonotype originated in a boy aged 5-17 years with severe ulcerative colitis. The sequenced sample was blood. The CDR3 is CASSKASGPLEAFF. The CDR3 DNA is TGTGCCAGCAGCAAGGCGAGCGGGCCTCTTGAGGCTTTCTTT.